Listed below are T cell receptor beta chains from one sample, sequenced in a study of tumor-infiltrating lymphocytes in localized non-small cell lung cancer. Clones were read by immunoSEQ multiplex PCR, and TCRdb kept only the in-frame ones, dropping some. The sample contains 11,000 to 15,000 clones, around 65% of which appear only once. Sequenced input: uninvolved lung tissue not adjacent to the tumor. All receptors come from a human donor with non-small cell lung cancer. Both conserved end residues are part of each CDR3. D genes are given only for firm matches. Only part of the rows carry a size: once, few, many, or a class if the clone is expanded.

len	v_gene	j_gene	abundance	d_gene	CDR3aa	CDR3nt
17	TRBV30	TRBJ2-3	.	TRBD2	CAWRTGRLAGGKDTQYF	TGTGCCTGGAGGACCGGCCGACTAGCGGGGGGCAAGGATACGCAGTATTTT
14	TRBV4-2	TRBJ2-7	.	.	CASSQGGARYEQYF	TGTGCCAGCAGCCAAGGGGGGGCTCGTTACGAGCAGTACTTC
15	TRBV5-1	TRBJ1-1	few	.	CASSPVGGAGGRAFF	TGCGCCAGCAGCCCTGTGGGGGGGGCGGGAGGGCGAGCTTTCTTT
16	TRBV27	TRBJ2-1	.	TRBD1	CASSSGTVGMTNEQFF	TGTGCCAGCAGTTCCGGGACAGTAGGAATGACGAATGAGCAGTTCTTC
14	TRBV19	TRBJ2-5	.	.	CASSRQAMPETQYF	TGTGCCAGTAGTAGGCAGGCTATGCCAGAGACCCAGTACTTC
15	TRBV30	TRBJ2-3	.	.	CAWSTGSGKGDTQYF	TGTGCCTGGAGTACGGGTAGCGGAAAAGGAGATACGCAGTATTTT
14	TRBV2	TRBJ2-2	.	TRBD1	CASSGQGVTGELFF	TGTGCCAGCAGCGGACAGGGGGTCACCGGGGAGCTGTTTTTT
11	TRBV29-1	TRBJ2-5	.	.	CSTGQAETQYF	TGCAGCACCGGCCAGGCGGAGACCCAGTACTTC
15	TRBV19	TRBJ1-3	once	.	CASSIKANSGNTIYF	TGTGCCAGTAGTATCAAAGCGAACTCTGGAAACACCATATATTTT
14	TRBV6-5	TRBJ1-6	.	.	CASRVGRNNSPLHF	TGTGCCAGCAGAGTGGGACGGAATAATTCACCCCTCCACTTT
12	TRBV6-5	TRBJ1-2	.	.	CASQTANYGYTF	TGTGCCTCACAGACAGCTAACTATGGCTACACCTTC
14	TRBV28	TRBJ2-4	few	TRBD1	CASSLGGQGIIQYF	TGTGCCAGCAGTTTAGGGGGACAGGGGATAATTCAGTACTTC
16	TRBV28	TRBJ2-1	.	TRBD2	CASSTTGTSLSSEQFF	TGTGCCAGCAGTACGACCGGGACTAGCCTTTCTTCTGAGCAGTTCTTC
14	TRBV29-1	TRBJ2-3	.	.	CSATIGTGQGTQYF	TGCAGCGCAACTATTGGGACCGGGCAGGGTACGCAGTATTTT
14	TRBV19	TRBJ2-5	.	.	CASSLQGIQETQYF	TGTGCCAGTAGTCTCCAGGGAATCCAAGAGACCCAGTACTTC
12	TRBV10-1	TRBJ1-5	.	.	CASSAGNQPQHF	TGCGCCAGCAGTGCTGGCAATCAGCCCCAGCATTTT
14	TRBV2	TRBJ1-2	.	TRBD1	CASSPSGGNYGYTF	TGTGCCAGCAGTCCCTCAGGGGGCAACTATGGCTACACCTTC
10	TRBV29-1	TRBJ2-1	.	.	CSVRGDEQFF	TGCAGCGTCCGAGGGGATGAGCAGTTCTTC
12	TRBV11-3	TRBJ2-1	medium-sized	.	CASSRRSDEQFF	TGTGCCAGCAGCCGCCGCAGTGATGAGCAGTTCTTC
15	TRBV4-1	TRBJ2-4	.	.	CASSQDPDRSDIQYF	TGCGCCAGCAGCCAAGATCCAGATCGGTCGGACATTCAGTACTTC
13	TRBV6-1	TRBJ2-1	.	.	CASSDRGVSEQFF	TGTGCCAGCAGTGACAGGGGGGTGAGTGAGCAGTTCTTC
14	TRBV5-1	TRBJ2-7	.	.	CASTPEASSYEQYF	TGCGCCAGCACCCCGGAGGCCTCCTCCTACGAGCAGTACTTC
12	TRBV5-6	TRBJ1-2	.	.	CASRVTASGYTF	TGTGCCAGCAGGGTAACAGCAAGCGGCTACACCTTC
14	TRBV5-4	TRBJ2-7	few	.	CASSLEPGNLEQYF	TGTGCCAGCAGCTTGGAGCCAGGCAATCTCGAGCAGTACTTC